This T cell receptor beta chain originates from a study of blood T cell repertoires in COVID-19. Whole-study context: Material from acute and convalescent COVID-19 was sourced from the United States, Italy and Spain.

Authors' analysis steps: Estimation of nucleated cell counts relied on the amplification of reference gene primers. This table comes from immunoSEQ multiplex PCR, and its TCRdb copy is limited to in-frame clones, with some not included. The V and J calls and the clone size are those of that table, but D and trimming were determined from the DNA. The repertoire holds about 60,000 clones, almost 90% seen once, with 4.5% to 5% in the top ten. Germline V CDR1 and CDR2: MDHEN, SYDVKM. V dropped 6 bases and J dropped 4; count of bases not matched to a gene: 8. The length of the CDR3 is 14 residues. Sequencing was done on a sample of peripheral blood. This receptor was identified in a man in his sixties with acute or convalescent COVID-19. The rearrangement joins TRBV28 to TRBJ1-1; 7 bases align to TRBD1. The CDR3 DNA is TGTGCCAGCAGCCTGGGGACAGCGGGCACTGAAGCTTTCTTT. This gives the protein CASSLGTAGTEAFF.